Following are 26 T cell receptor beta chains from one sample sequenced in a study of cytotoxic CD8 clonotypes in ibrutinib-treated CLL. Sequencing used immunoSEQ multiplex PCR; TCRdb keeps in-frame clones, though not all of them. The sample has some 200,000 clones, 75% to 80% seen once. The starting material was PBMCs, obtained after 12 months of ibrutinib treatment. The receptors originated from a human donor with chronic lymphocytic leukemia.

This chain joins TRBV29-1 and TRBJ2-3, with no clear D. CDR1 and CDR2 from the germline V gene are SQVTM and ANQGSEA. V lost 8 bases and J 4 bases, leaving 25 bases between the germline ends. CDR3 length: 16 amino acids. In nucleotides, the CDR3 is TGCAGCCCCGTTGGGCAGCCTTTTTGTAGGGCAGATACGCAGTATTTT. The encoded protein is CSPVGQPFCRADTQYF.

This chain joins TRBV28 and TRBJ2-7; possibly TRBD1 for D (6 bases). From germline, CDR1 is MDHEN and CDR2 SYDVKM. The CDR3 has 15 amino acids. V was clipped by 8 bases and J by 4 bases, with 21 bases between them. CDR3 DNA: TGTGCCAGCCAGACAGGCGGAACTTTGTTGTACGAGCAGTACTTC. Translated: CASQTGGTLLYEQYF.

The chain links TRBV6-4 to TRBJ2-2, with TRBD1 identical over 8 bases. The CDR3 has 14 residues. Trimming at V came to 5 bases and at J to 6 bases, leaving 5 bases not matched to a gene. CDR1 MRHNA and CDR2 SNTAGT come from the germline V gene. This CDR3 reads CASSSDRAAGELFF. CDR3 nucleotide sequence: TGTGCCAGCAGTTCGGACAGGGCTGCCGGGGAGCTGTTTTTT.

V gene TRBV9 combines with J gene TRBJ2-3, with D uncertain. This CDR3 has 13 residues. Trimming pared 3 bases from V and 2 bases from J, leaving 7 bases between. Germline loops: CDR1 SGDLS, CDR2 YYNGEE. CDR3 nucleotide sequence: TGTGCCAGCAGCGCTCTATACACAGATACGCAGTATTTT. It yields the protein CASSALYTDTQYF.

This chain connects TRBV7-2 to TRBJ1-2; 10 nucleotides match TRBD1. Germline CDR1 reads SGHTA; CDR2 reads FQGNSA. This CDR3 is 14 amino acids long. The V segment lost 5 bases and the J segment 8 bases; nucleotides outside the gene matches: 8. DNA for the CDR3: TGTGCCAGCAGCCGGGACAGGGGAGGAGAGGGCTACACCTTC. It is translated as CASSRDRGGEGYTF.

The chain employs TRBV19 and TRBJ2-7; 7 bases align to TRBD2. V lost 3 bases to trimming and J lost 0 bases; unmatched junction nucleotides: 2. The CDR3 sequence is 14 residues long. The V gene's germline CDR1 is LNHDA and CDR2 SQIVND (reference sequence). Here the CDR3 DNA reads TGTGCCAGTAGTATTGGGGACTACTCCTACGAGCAGTACTTC. Translated, it gives CASSIGDYSYEQYF. The full variable domain, with the rest looked up from reference TRBV19 and TRBJ2-7, is DGGITQSPKYLFRKEGQNVTLSCEQNLNHDAMYWYRQDPGQGLRLIYYSQIVNDFQKGDIAEGYSVSREKKESFPLTVTSAQKNPTAFYLCASSIGDYSYEQYFGPGTRLTVT.

This chain links TRBV29-1 with TRBJ1-1; D call uncertain. Germline V gives CDR1 SQVTM, CDR2 ANQGSEA. With 4 bases removed from V and 2 bases from J, the gap between germline ends came to 17 bases. The CDR3 runs 15 residues. The CDR3 region is CSVARVTLPNTEAFF. DNA of the CDR3: TGCAGCGTTGCCAGAGTAACGCTTCCTAACACTGAAGCTTTCTTT.

The table lists this clone with a count of one. The J gene is TRBJ2-4, the V gene TRBV25-1; D might be TRBD2 (5 bases). V was cut by 2 bases and J by 5 bases, with 16 bases left in between. Germline V gene data show CDR1 as MGHDK and CDR2 as SYGVNS. The CDR3 loop spans 16 amino acids. The CDR3 reads CASSEKIEVGENIQYF. In nucleotides, the CDR3 is TGTGCCAGCAGTGAAAAGATTGAGGTCGGGGAAAACATTCAGTACTTC.

The CDR3, as DNA: TGTGCCAGCAGTTTCCGCCAGGAGGAGGAGACCCAGTACTTC. Translated: CASSFRQEEETQYF. V is TRBV28 and J is TRBJ2-5, with a weak D call TRBD2 (5 bases). Trimming stripped 3 bases from V and 5 bases from J, with 13 bases between. Per the germline V gene, CDR1 is MDHEN and CDR2 is SYDVKM. This CDR3 has 14 amino acids.

CDR3 sequence: CAIRGTSGSYEQYF. CDR3 bases: TGTGCCATCAGAGGGACTAGCGGATCCTACGAGCAGTACTTC. This rearrangement joins TRBV10-3 to TRBJ2-7, with 11 bases matching TRBD2. The CDR3 extends over 14 amino acids. The V gene's germline CDR1 is ENHRY and CDR2 SYGVKD. Trimming took 6 bases from V and 1 from J; bases not matched to a gene: 2.

The chain links TRBV15 to TRBJ2-6; TRBD1 or TRBD2 may be the D gene (5 bases each). Deletions cut 11 bases from V and 0 bases from J, with 20 bases between. The CDR3 has 17 amino acids. The germline CDR1 and CDR2 sequences are LNHNV and YYDKDF (reference sequence). This CDR3 reads CAASSGTSSSGANVLTF. For the CDR3, the DNA is TGTGCCGCTTCCTCCGGGACGTCCTCCTCTGGGGCCAACGTCCTGACTTTC.

This sequence joins TRBV6-4 and TRBJ1-6, with a weak D call TRBD1 (6 bases). V lost 11 bases and J 14 bases, leaving 22 bases between the germline ends. This CDR3 contains 13 residues. The germline V gene has CDR1 MRHNA and CDR2 SNTAGT. The chain's CDR3 is CASGGLEGTSLHF. Here the CDR3 DNA reads TGTGCCTCGGGGGGGCTTGAGGGAACATCCCTCCACTTT.

The chain carries TRBV19 and TRBJ2-7; 9 bases fit TRBD1. Per germline, CDR1 LNHDA and CDR2 SQIVND (reference sequence). With V trimmed by 6 bases and J by 3 bases, 12 bases remained unmatched. The CDR3 covers 16 residues. The chain's CDR3 is CASSPSTGQGNYEQYF. The CDR3 bases are TGTGCCAGTAGCCCCAGCACGGGACAGGGAAACTACGAGCAGTACTTC.

J is TRBJ2-5 and V is TRBV5-4, with D possibly TRBD1 on 5 matching bases. Trimming cost V 6 bases and J 5 bases, with 17 bases left between them. The germline V gene has CDR1 SGHNT and CDR2 YYREEE (reference sequence). The CDR3 length is 14 residues. The CDR3, as DNA: TGTGCCAGCACTAATGGGGCGACCGGGGAGACCCAGTACTTC. This gives the protein CASTNGATGETQYF. The variable domain in full, with the rest retrieved from reference TRBV5-4 and TRBJ2-5, is ETGVTQSPTHLIKTRGQQVTLRCSSQSGHNTVSWYQQALGQGPQFIFQYYREEENGRGNFPPRFSGLQFPNYSSELNVNALELDDSALYLCASTNGATGETQYFGPGTRLLVL.

V and J are TRBV28 and TRBJ1-3; no firm D call. CDR3 length equals 15 residues. The germline V gene encodes CDR1 MDHEN and CDR2 SYDVKM. Trimming removed 8 bases at V and 0 bases at J, with 14 bases between. The CDR3 DNA reads as TGTGCCAGCGAAGACCTCCCGAACTCTGGAAACACCATATATTTT. Translating it yields CASEDLPNSGNTIYF.

The chain combines TRBV27 with TRBJ2-7; D perhaps matches TRBD1 (5 bases). Trimming took 6 bases from V and 0 from J, leaving 21 bases between them. Germline CDR1 and CDR2: MNHEY and SMNVEV (reference sequence). This CDR3 has 17 residues. CDR3 sequence: CASSRKGVRVDSYEQYF. Here the CDR3 DNA reads TGTGCCAGCAGCCGAAAAGGGGTACGGGTAGACTCCTACGAGCAGTACTTC.

This chain uses TRBV6-1 with TRBJ1-3, with D possibly matching TRBD1 (5 bases). Trimming removed 6 bases at V and 2 bases at J, with 8 bases between. This CDR3 region has 13 residues. Per the germline V gene, CDR1 is MNHNS and CDR2 is SASEGT. The CDR3 DNA reads as TGTGCCAGCAGAGGACATCCTGGAAACACCATATATTTT. This translates into CASRGHPGNTIYF.

The CDR3, as DNA: TGTGCCAGCAGCGATAACCTAGCGGGCACAGATACGCAGTATTTT. It yields the protein CASSDNLAGTDTQYF. The J gene is TRBJ2-3, the V gene TRBV5-4, with 7 bases that match TRBD2. Trimming cost V 4 bases and J 1 base; bases outside gene matches: 6. The CDR3 contains 15 residues. The germline V gene has CDR1 SGHNT and CDR2 YYREEE (reference sequence).

At least ten counts were recorded for this clone. The chain uses TRBV6-1 and TRBJ2-7; no firm D call. V lost 6 bases, J lost 7 bases, and 22 bases lay in between. CDR3 length equals 15 residues. From germline, CDR1 is MNHNS and CDR2 SASEGT. The CDR3 sequence is CASSDRTFTLTEQYF. The DNA of the CDR3 is TGTGCCAGCAGCGACCGAACTTTTACCCTAACTGAGCAGTACTTC.

Only a few counts were recorded for this clone. The CDR3 spells CASGSYNEQFF. For the CDR3, the DNA is TGTGCCAGTGGGTCCTACAATGAGCAGTTCTTC. V is TRBV19 and J is TRBJ2-1; D not resolved. The CDR3 runs 11 residues. V lost 8 bases, J lost 1 base, and 3 bases lay in between. From germline, CDR1 is LNHDA and CDR2 SQIVND (reference sequence).

The chain has TRBV28 and TRBJ2-7; D possibly corresponds to TRBD2 (5 bases). The V gene lost 8 bases and the J gene lost 2 bases, with 16 bases spanning the gap. CDR1 is MDHEN, CDR2 SYDVKM, per germline. This CDR3 has 14 amino acids. CDR3 sequence reads: CASGKGLAAYEQYF. The CDR3 coding sequence is TGTGCCAGCGGCAAAGGTCTAGCAGCCTACGAGCAGTACTTC.

The genes are TRBV13 and TRBJ2-7, with D possibly being TRBD1 (6 bases). CDR3 size: 12 residues. Trimming took off 7 bases at V and 11 bases at J, with 18 bases between the two ends. CDR1 is PRHDT and CDR2 is FYEKMQ in the germline V gene (reference sequence). This CDR3 reads CASKRTDTLEYF. In DNA, the CDR3 is TGTGCCAGCAAGCGGACAGATACCCTCGAGTACTTC. The full variable domain, its missing parts supplied by reference TRBV13 and TRBJ2-7, is AAGVIQSPRHLIKEKRETATLKCYPIPRHDTVYWYQQGPGQDPQFLISFYEKMQSDKGSIPDRFSAQQFSDYHSELNMSSLELGDSALYFCASKRTDTLEYFGPGTRLTVT.

The chain recombines TRBV28 with TRBJ2-7, with a tentative D call TRBD2 (6 bases). Trimming took 3 bases from V and 6 from J, leaving 15 bases between them. CDR1 MDHEN and CDR2 SYDVKM come from the germline V gene. This CDR3 has 14 amino acids. In DNA, the CDR3 is TGTGCCAGCAGTTTTGTGGGGGACTGGGTCGAGCAGTACTTC. It encodes CASSFVGDWVEQYF.

V usage is TRBV28 and J usage is TRBJ1-2, with 8 bases that match TRBD1. V was clipped by 6 bases and J by 7 bases; unmatched bases: 10. This CDR3 contains 14 residues. Germline V gene lookup returns CDR1 MDHEN and CDR2 SYDVKM. The CDR3 nucleotides read TGTGCCAGCAGACCGGCCCACGACAGGGGTGGCTACACCTTC. The encoded protein is CASRPAHDRGGYTF.

The V gene is TRBV4-1, the J gene TRBJ1-4; D is undetermined. V lost 3 bases and J 8 bases, leaving 16 bases between the germline ends. The CDR3 covers 15 residues. Germline loops: CDR1 MGHRA, CDR2 YSYEKL. The CDR3 loop reads CASSQTDGGGEKLFF. DNA for the CDR3: TGCGCCAGCAGCCAGACGGACGGTGGTGGCGAAAAACTGTTTTTT.

The genes are TRBV6-5 and TRBJ1-2, with a possible D match to TRBD1 (5 bases). In germline, CDR1 is MNHEY, CDR2 SVGAGI. This CDR3 is built from 12 residues. The V gene lost 6 bases and the J gene lost 5 bases, with 10 bases spanning the gap. The CDR3 DNA sequence: TGTGCCAGCAGCCAGACAGAGTATGGCTACACCTTC. Amino acids: CASSQTEYGYTF.